The 9 T cell receptor beta chains listed next were all sequenced from one sample in a study of blood T cell repertoires in COVID-19. Here immunoSEQ multiplex PCR was the method, and the copy in TCRdb shows in-frame clones only, minus some. The sample shows 37,000 or so clones, about 88% of them seen only once. The sample taken for sequencing was peripheral blood. Receptors originate from a man aged 55 to 70 with active COVID-19.

For the CDR3, the DNA is TGTGCCAGCTCACCGCAGGGTAAAGAGACCCAGTACTTC. Its protein is CASSPQGKETQYF. The chain joins TRBV18 to TRBJ2-5; TRBD1 is a possible D gene (5 bases). This CDR3 has 13 residues. The germline gives CDR1 KGHSH, CDR2 LQKENI. V was trimmed by 3 bases and J by 3 bases, leaving 8 bases between them.

The chain combines TRBV5-1 with TRBJ1-1; 7 bases line up with TRBD1. CDR1 and CDR2 (germline): SGHRS, YFSETQ. Trimming took 3 bases from V and 5 from J; bases not matched to a gene: 7. This CDR3 spans 14 amino acids. The CDR3 DNA reads TGCGCCAGCAGCTCAGGGGGAAGTAGAACTGAAGCTTTCTTT. This translates into CASSSGGSRTEAFF. Looking up the rest from reference TRBV5-1 and TRBJ1-1 gives the full variable domain: KAGVTQTPRYLIKTRGQQVTLSCSPISGHRSVSWYQQTPGQGLQFLFEYFSETQRNKGNFPGRFSGRQFSNSRSEMNVSTLELGDSALYLCASSSGGSRTEAFFGQGTRLTVV.

The rearrangement joins TRBV6-5 to TRBJ2-3; a weak D match, TRBD2 (6 bases). Trimming removed 6 bases from V and 4 bases from J, with 17 bases in between. The CDR3 is made up of 15 amino acids. Germline CDR1 MNHEY, CDR2 SVGAGI. This CDR3 is CASSMISGGADTQYF. The CDR3 DNA follows: TGTGCCAGCAGCATGATTAGCGGAGGCGCAGATACGCAGTATTTT.

V and J are TRBV5-6 and TRBJ1-1; D is unresolved. This CDR3 is built from 13 residues. Between the trimmed V and J ends, which lost 0 bases and 7 bases, there was a span of 10 bases. The germline gives CDR1 SGHDT, CDR2 YYEEEE. The CDR3 loop reads CASSLVDTFEAFF. The CDR3 nucleotides read TGTGCCAGCAGCTTGGTAGACACGTTTGAAGCTTTCTTT.

This rearrangement joins TRBV18 to TRBJ1-5; 8 positions match TRBD1. Per germline, CDR1 KGHSH and CDR2 LQKENI. V trimming: 3 bases; J trimming: 3 bases; junction bases outside the gene matches: 7. CDR3 length: 16 amino acids. The CDR3 DNA reads TGTGCCAGCTCACCCGGGACAGGAGGCCTCAATCAGCCCCAGCATTTT. Amino acids: CASSPGTGGLNQPQHF. The full variable domain, its missing parts supplied by reference TRBV18 and TRBJ1-5, is NAGVMQNPRHLVRRRGQEARLRCSPMKGHSHVYWYRQLPEEGLKFMVYLQKENIIDESGMPKERFSAEFPKEGPSILRIQQVVRGDSAAYFCASSPGTGGLNQPQHFGDGTRLSIL.

J is TRBJ2-1 and V is TRBV18; a possible D gene is TRBD2 (5 bases). Trimming removed 3 bases at V and 9 bases at J, with 9 bases between. Germline CDR1 KGHSH, CDR2 LQKENI. The CDR3 totals 12 residues. The CDR3 sequence is CASSPVLGEQFF. CDR3 bases: TGTGCCAGCTCACCTGTACTAGGTGAGCAGTTCTTC.

The J gene is TRBJ2-3, the V gene TRBV9, with 9 bases identical to TRBD2. Unmatched junction bases numbered 5, after V lost 4 bases and J lost 2 bases. CDR1 and CDR2 (germline): SGDLS, YYNGEE. The CDR3 consists of 15 residues. In nucleotides, the CDR3 is TGTGCCAGCAGCTACCGACTAGCGGACACAGATACGCAGTATTTT. As protein: CASSYRLADTDTQYF.

The chain has TRBV6-5 and TRBJ2-7; TRBD1 matches 8 bases. Per germline, CDR1 MNHEY and CDR2 SVGAGI. V shed 6 bases, J shed 5 bases, and the junction held 9 bases outside the gene matches. The CDR3 extends over 14 amino acids. CDR3 amino acids: CASSPPTGVNEQYF. The DNA for the CDR3 is TGTGCCAGCAGCCCCCCGACAGGGGTCAACGAGCAGTACTTC.

This clone has a single count. V usage is TRBV5-6 and J usage is TRBJ2-5, with D tentatively TRBD1 (6 bases). The CDR3 covers 16 residues. Germline V gene sequence: CDR1 SGHDT, CDR2 YYEEEE. Trimming took 0 bases from V and 4 from J, leaving 16 bases between them. The chain's CDR3 is CASSLAGDIGLETQYF. Written as DNA, the CDR3 is TGTGCCAGCAGCTTGGCCGGGGACATCGGGCTAGAGACCCAGTACTTC.